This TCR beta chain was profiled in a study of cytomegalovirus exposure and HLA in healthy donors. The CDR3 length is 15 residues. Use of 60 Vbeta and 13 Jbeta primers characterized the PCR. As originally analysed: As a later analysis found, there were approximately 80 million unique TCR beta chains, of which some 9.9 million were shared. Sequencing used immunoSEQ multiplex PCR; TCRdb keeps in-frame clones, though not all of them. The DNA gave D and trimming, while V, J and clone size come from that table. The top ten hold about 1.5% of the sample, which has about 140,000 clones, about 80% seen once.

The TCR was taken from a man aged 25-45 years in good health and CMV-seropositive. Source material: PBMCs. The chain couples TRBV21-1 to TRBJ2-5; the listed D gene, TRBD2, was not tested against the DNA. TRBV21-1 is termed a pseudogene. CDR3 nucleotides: TGTGCCAGCAGCAATAGTCAGCGGAGCAAAGAGACCCAGTACTTC. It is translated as CASSNSQRSKETQYF.